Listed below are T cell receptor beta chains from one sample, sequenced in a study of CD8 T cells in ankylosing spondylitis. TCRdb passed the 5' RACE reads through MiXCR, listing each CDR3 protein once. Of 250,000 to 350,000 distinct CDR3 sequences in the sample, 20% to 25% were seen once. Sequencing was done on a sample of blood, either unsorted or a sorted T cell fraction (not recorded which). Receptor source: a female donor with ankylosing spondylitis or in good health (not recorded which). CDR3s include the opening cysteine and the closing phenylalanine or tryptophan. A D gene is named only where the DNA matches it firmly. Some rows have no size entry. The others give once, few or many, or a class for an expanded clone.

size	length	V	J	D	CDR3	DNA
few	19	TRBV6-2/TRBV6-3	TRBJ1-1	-	CASSYSPGRGRSVNTEAFF	TGTGCCAGCAGTTACTCCCCGGGGAGGGGCAGGAGTGTGAACACTGAAGCTTTCTTT
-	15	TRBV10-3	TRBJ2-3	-	CAISTSRSLTDTQYF	TGTGCCATCAGCACTAGCCGTTCCCTCACAGATACGCAGTATTTT
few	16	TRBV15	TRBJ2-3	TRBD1	CATSRAWTGGTDTQYF	TGTGCCACCAGCAGAGCCTGGACAGGGGGGACAGATACGCAGTATTTT
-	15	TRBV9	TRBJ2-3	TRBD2	CASSLLAGNTDTQYF	TGTGCCAGCAGCCTGCTAGCGGGAAACACAGATACGCAGTATTTT
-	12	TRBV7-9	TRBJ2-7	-	CASSGVSFEQYF	TGTGCCAGCAGCGGAGTTAGTTTCGAGCAGTACTTC
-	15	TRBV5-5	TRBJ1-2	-	CASSLGYGRSDGYTF	TGTGCCAGCAGCTTGGGGTACGGGCGCAGCGATGGCTACACCTTC
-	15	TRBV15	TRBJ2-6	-	CATSRALSGANVLTF	TGTGCCACCAGCAGAGCCCTCTCTGGGGCCAACGTCCTGACTTTC
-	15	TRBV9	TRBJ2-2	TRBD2	CASSVASGDTGELFF	TGTGCCAGCAGCGTAGCTAGCGGGGACACCGGGGAGCTGTTTTTT
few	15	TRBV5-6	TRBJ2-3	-	CASSPNLVGSDTQYF	TGTGCCAGCAGCCCAAACCTTGTTGGTTCAGATACGCAGTATTTT
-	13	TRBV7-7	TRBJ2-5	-	CASSSLGKGTQYF	TGTGCCAGCAGCTCCCTTGGGAAGGGGACCCAGTACTTC
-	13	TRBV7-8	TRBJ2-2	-	CASSFEWTGELFF	TGTGCCAGCAGCTTTGAGTGGACAGGGGAGCTGTTTTTT
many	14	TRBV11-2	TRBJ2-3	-	CASSQTRIGDTQYF	TGTGCCAGCAGTCAAACTAGAATTGGAGATACGCAGTATTTT
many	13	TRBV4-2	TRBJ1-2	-	CASSQDGGYGYTF	TGTGCCAGCAGCCAAGATGGGGGCTATGGCTACACCTTC
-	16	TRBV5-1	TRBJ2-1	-	CASSLAGGAVIYEQFF	TGCGCCAGCAGCTTGGCGGGGGGCGCGGTTATCTATGAGCAGTTCTTC
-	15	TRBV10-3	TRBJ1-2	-	CAITIDISNNYGYTF	TGTGCCATCACTATCGACATCTCCAATAACTATGGCTACACCTTC
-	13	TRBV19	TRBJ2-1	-	CASNRDPEDEQFF	TGTGCCAGTAACCGGGACCCCGAGGATGAGCAGTTCTTC
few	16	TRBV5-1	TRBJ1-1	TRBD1	CASSATGTGVNTEAFF	TGCGCCAGCAGCGCAACCGGGACAGGGGTGAACACTGAAGCTTTCTTT
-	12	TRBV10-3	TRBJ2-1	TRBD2	CAISSGRVGQFF	TGTGCCATCAGTAGCGGGAGAGTTGGGCAGTTCTTC
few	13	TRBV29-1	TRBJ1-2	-	CSVGDRANYGYTF	TGCAGCGTTGGTGACCGGGCTAACTATGGCTACACCTTC
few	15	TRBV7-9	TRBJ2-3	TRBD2	CASSSRLASTDTQYF	TGTGCCAGCAGCTCTCGACTAGCTAGCACAGATACGCAGTATTTT
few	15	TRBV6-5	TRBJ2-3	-	CASSLEGIGLDTQYF	TGTGCCAGCAGTTTGGAGGGCATAGGTTTAGATACGCAGTATTTT
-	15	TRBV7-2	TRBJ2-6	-	CASSLVGGGANVLTF	TGTGCCAGCAGCTTAGTGGGTGGTGGGGCCAACGTCCTGACTTTC
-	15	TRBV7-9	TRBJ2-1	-	CASSLSAEAYNEQFF	TGTGCCAGCAGCTTATCGGCGGAGGCCTACAATGAGCAGTTCTTC
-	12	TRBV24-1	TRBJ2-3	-	CATSDRTDTQYF	TGTGCCACCAGTGATCGCACAGATACGCAGTATTTT
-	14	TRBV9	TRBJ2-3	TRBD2	CASSVSGVTDTQYF	TGTGCCAGCAGCGTTAGCGGGGTCACAGATACGCAGTATTTT